These 22 T cell receptor beta chains were sequenced from one sample in a study of T cell responses to AZD1222 COVID-19 vaccine. The protocol was immunoSEQ multiplex PCR, while the TCRdb copy is restricted to in-frame clones and leaves out a portion. The sample shows under 130,000 clones, roughly 89% of them seen only once. The sequencing here drew on peripheral blood, taken 28 days after the second AZD1222 dose. The receptors originated from an adult who received the AZD1222 COVID-19 vaccine.

The rearrangement links TRBV6-2 or TRBV6-3 to TRBJ2-1; TRBD2 agrees at 7 bases. This CDR3 has 13 residues. V shed 5 bases and J 7 bases; nucleotides not matched to a gene: 5. Germline V gene data show CDR1 as MNHEY and CDR2 as SVGEGT. CDR3 in DNA: TGTGCCAGCAGTGAGGGCGGGAGAAATGAGCAGTTCTTC. Protein sequence: CASSEGGRNEQFF.

The rearrangement uses TRBV7-2 and TRBJ1-1; tentative D call: TRBD1 (5 bases). From germline, CDR1 is SGHTA and CDR2 FQGNSA. The CDR3 covers 13 residues. Trimming shortened V by 4 bases and J by 1 base, and 7 bases separated the two germline ends. The CDR3 region is CASSSTGNTEAFF. CDR3 nucleotides: TGTGCCAGCAGCTCCACAGGGAACACTGAAGCTTTCTTT.

The rearrangement uses TRBV7-2 and TRBJ2-2; a weak D match, TRBD2 (5 bases). Germline values: CDR1 SGHTA, CDR2 FQGNSA. The CDR3 loop spans 15 amino acids. The V end was cut by 1 base, the J end by 4 bases, with 10 bases between. This CDR3 is CASSLVSGFTGELFF. The CDR3, as DNA: TGTGCCAGCAGCTTAGTATCGGGATTCACCGGGGAGCTGTTTTTT.

The chain uses TRBV19 and TRBJ2-1; no definite D call. Looked up from germline, CDR1 is LNHDA and CDR2 is SQIVND (reference sequence). The CDR3 length is 18 residues. Deletions cut 3 bases from V and 5 bases from J, with 23 bases between. The CDR3 region is CASSIGMELTRKDNEQFF. CDR3 in DNA: TGTGCCAGTAGTATTGGGATGGAGCTAACCCGCAAAGACAATGAGCAGTTCTTC.

The chain links TRBV6-5 to TRBJ2-1, with unresolved D. Germline CDR1 and CDR2: MNHEY and SVGAGI. V was pared by 3 bases and J by 7 bases, with 16 bases between. The CDR3 spans 15 residues. CDR3 coding DNA: TGTGCCAGCAGTTATGCACGCTCCGTCGGAAATGAGCAGTTCTTC. Translated: CASSYARSVGNEQFF.

This chain links TRBV19 with TRBJ1-2, with D perhaps matching TRBD1 (6 bases). The germline V gene encodes CDR1 LNHDA and CDR2 SQIVND (reference sequence). This CDR3 has 14 residues. The ends were cut back, 3 bases at V and 8 bases at J, with 16 bases in the middle. The CDR3 nucleotides read TGTGCCAGTAGTATTCGGGGGCCGGGGAGCGGCTACACCTTC. As protein: CASSIRGPGSGYTF.

The CDR3 DNA reads TGTGCCAGCAGCTCGGGGCAGGGAGGATCGACCCAGTACTTC. Amino acids: CASSSGQGGSTQYF. This chain uses TRBV7-6 with TRBJ2-5; a possible D gene is TRBD2 (6 bases). Germline-derived CDR1 and CDR2 are SGHVS and FNYEAQ. V lost 4 bases, J lost 7 bases, and 16 bases lay in between. This CDR3 has 14 residues.

This CDR3 reads CASSPRTGGGSGANVLTF. CDR3 nucleotides: TGTGCCAGCTCACCACGGACAGGGGGTGGCTCTGGGGCCAACGTCCTGACTTTC. The rearrangement joins TRBV18 to TRBJ2-6, with 10 bases matching TRBD1. V shed 1 base and J 0 bases; nucleotides not matched to a gene: 3. The germline CDR1 and CDR2 sequences are KGHSH and LQKENI. The CDR3 spans 18 residues. The variable domain in full, completed from reference TRBV18 and TRBJ2-6, reads NAGVMQNPRHLVRRRGQEARLRCSPMKGHSHVYWYRQLPEEGLKFMVYLQKENIIDESGMPKERFSAEFPKEGPSILRIQQVVRGDSAAYFCASSPRTGGGSGANVLTFGAGSRLTVL.

The chain couples TRBV4-3 to TRBJ1-1, with unresolved D. The V end lost 0 bases, the J end lost 0 bases, and 11 bases lay between the germline ends. The CDR3 totals 16 residues. Germline V gives CDR1 LGHNA, CDR2 YSLEER. The CDR3 sequence is CASSQDFARLNTEAFF. The CDR3 coding sequence is TGCGCCAGCAGCCAAGATTTCGCCAGACTGAACACTGAAGCTTTCTTT.

The chain has TRBV6-5 and TRBJ2-2; 7 bases line up with TRBD1. V dropped 7 bases and J dropped 4; count of bases not matched to a gene: 9. The CDR3 is 15 amino acids. The germline V gene encodes CDR1 MNHEY and CDR2 SVGAGI. CDR3 coding DNA: TGTGCCAGCATGAGACAGGGAATAAGCACCGGGGAGCTGTTTTTT. This sequence encodes CASMRQGISTGELFF.

The chain carries TRBV19 and TRBJ2-1; 11 bases agree with TRBD2. The CDR3 has 15 amino acids. Germline V gene sequence: CDR1 LNHDA, CDR2 SQIVND (reference sequence). V shed 6 bases, J shed 8 bases, and the junction held 9 bases outside the gene matches. CDR3 coding DNA: TGTGCCAGTAGCCCTCTAGCGGGAGGTGATTATGAGCAGTTCTTC. Amino acids: CASSPLAGGDYEQFF.

V gene TRBV7-3 combines with J gene TRBJ2-3; D might be TRBD1 (5 bases). Germline CDR1 SGHTA, CDR2 FQGTGA. The V gene lost 8 bases and the J gene lost 0 bases, with 9 bases spanning the gap. This CDR3 is built from 13 residues. CDR3 region: CASRRDSTDTQYF. The CDR3 region has the DNA TGTGCCAGCCGCAGGGATAGCACAGATACGCAGTATTTT.

The chain uses TRBV12-2 and TRBJ2-7; the table's D gene call, TRBD2, was not cross checked with the DNA. TRBV12-2 is a known pseudogene. The CDR3 is 19 residues long. CDR3 sequence reads: CASRLRPTSGRAGSYEQYF. DNA of the CDR3: TGTGCAAGTCGCTTACGGCCAACTAGCGGGAGGGCCGGTTCCTACGAGCAGTACTTC.

J is TRBJ2-3 and V is TRBV7-8, with TRBD1 identical over 8 bases. Losses at the gene ends were 1 base for V and 1 base for J; bases not matched to a gene: 10. Germline assignment: CDR1 SGHVS and CDR2 FQNEAQ. The CDR3 totals 18 residues. The CDR3 sequence: CASSLVPDRGLGTDTQYF. The CDR3 region has the DNA TGTGCCAGCAGCTTAGTCCCTGACAGGGGTTTGGGCACAGATACGCAGTATTTT.

The rearrangement joins TRBV19 to TRBJ2-3; D may be TRBD1 (5 bases). The germline V gene encodes CDR1 LNHDA and CDR2 SQIVND (reference sequence). This CDR3 comprises 14 residues. V was pared by 5 bases and J by 3 bases, with 12 bases between. The CDR3 spells CASSLPRVTDTQYF. Written as DNA, the CDR3 is TGTGCCAGTAGTCTTCCCAGGGTTACAGATACGCAGTATTTT.

V and J are TRBV27 and TRBJ1-3; no reliable D call. The germline CDR1 and CDR2 sequences are MNHEY and SMNVEV (reference sequence). V shed 8 bases and J shed 0 bases, with 14 bases lying between them. The CDR3 is 15 residues long. CDR3 amino acids: CASAPTGLSGNTIYF. In nucleotides, the CDR3 is TGTGCCAGCGCCCCCACGGGCCTCTCTGGAAACACCATATATTTT.

This rearrangement joins TRBV24-1 to TRBJ2-1; 9 bases are a match to TRBD2. Trimming took 3 bases from V and 4 from J; bases not matched to a gene: 6. The CDR3 is made up of 16 amino acids. CDR1 is KGHDR, CDR2 SFDVKD, per germline. The CDR3 DNA reads as TGTGCCACCAGTGATCCGGGACTAGCCCAATACAATGAGCAGTTCTTC. Translating gives CATSDPGLAQYNEQFF.

The rearrangement joins TRBV30 to TRBJ2-3; D ambiguous. This CDR3 is built from 12 residues. The V gene's germline CDR1 is GTSNPN and CDR2 SVGIG (reference sequence). Between the trimmed V and J ends, which lost 3 bases and 6 bases, there was a span of 10 bases. This CDR3 reads CAWRKVADTQYF. The CDR3 coding sequence is TGTGCCTGGAGGAAGGTAGCTGATACGCAGTATTTT.

CDR3 DNA: TGTGCCAGCAGCTTAGGTCTGCTACCGAACACCGGGGAGCTGTTTTTT. Protein: CASSLGLLPNTGELFF. The V and J genes are TRBV7-2 and TRBJ2-2; D call uncertain. From germline, CDR1 is SGHTA and CDR2 FQGNSA. This CDR3 contains 16 residues. Trimming took 1 base from V and 0 from J, leaving 9 bases between them.

The V and J genes are TRBV28 and TRBJ1-4; no clear D. Trimming left V 3 bases short and J 2 bases short, with 19 bases between. The CDR3 length is 18 residues. Germline CDR1 and CDR2: MDHEN and SYDVKM. The CDR3 spells CASSLAATSLLTNEKLFF. CDR3 DNA sequence: TGTGCCAGCAGTTTGGCCGCGACCAGTTTGTTGACTAATGAAAAACTGTTTTTT.

This clone was counted once. The chain has TRBV6-1 and TRBJ2-7, with TRBD1 matching over 9 bases. Germline-derived CDR1 and CDR2 are MNHNS and SASEGT. This CDR3 has 16 residues. The V gene end was trimmed by 4 bases and the J gene end by 5 bases; junction bases not matched to a gene: 12. The CDR3 sequence: CASSAQQGAVVDEQYF. The DNA for the CDR3 is TGTGCCAGCAGTGCTCAACAGGGGGCGGTAGTGGACGAGCAGTACTTC.

This clone has just one count. J is TRBJ2-5 and V is TRBV5-6; D may be TRBD2 (7 bases). This CDR3 region has 15 residues. V was cut by 4 bases and J by 2 bases, with 15 bases left in between. Germline V gene sequence: CDR1 SGHDT, CDR2 YYEEEE. CDR3 residues: CASSGGAGWQETQYF. The CDR3 DNA sequence: TGTGCCAGCAGCGGGGGGGCAGGTTGGCAAGAGACCCAGTACTTC.